This TCR beta chain was sequenced for a study of blood T cell repertoires in COVID-19. Using immunoSEQ multiplex PCR, the repertoire was profiled, and TCRdb retains in-frame clones only, with some absent. The data contain fewer than 250,000 clones, under 95% of them singletons. V lost 1 base and J lost 6, with 15 bases in between. In germline, CDR1 is SGHTA, CDR2 FQGTGA. The CDR3 has 15 amino acids. Sequencing was performed on peripheral blood. The sequence was obtained from a young man with acute or convalescent COVID-19. This chain connects TRBV7-3 to TRBJ1-1, with D unclear. The CDR3 DNA reads TGTGCCAGCAGCTTAAGTGGTTTAGGGAGCCCTGAAGCTTTCTTT. It codes for CASSLSGLGSPEAFF.